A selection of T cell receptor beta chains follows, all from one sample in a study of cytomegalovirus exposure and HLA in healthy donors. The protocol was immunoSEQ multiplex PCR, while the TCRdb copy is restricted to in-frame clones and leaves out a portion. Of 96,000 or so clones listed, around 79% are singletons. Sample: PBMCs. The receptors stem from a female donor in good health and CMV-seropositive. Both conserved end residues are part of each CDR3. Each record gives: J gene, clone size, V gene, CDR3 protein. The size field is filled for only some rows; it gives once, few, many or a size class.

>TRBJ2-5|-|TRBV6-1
CASSEASGDIQETQYF
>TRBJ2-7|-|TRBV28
CASSPTTSFQVYEQYF
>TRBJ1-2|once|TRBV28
CASRDRGGGYGYTF
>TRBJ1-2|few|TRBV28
CVAGENYGYTF
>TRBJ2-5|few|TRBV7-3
CASSLFGNQETQYF
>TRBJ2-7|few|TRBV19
CASSNGRDSEQYF
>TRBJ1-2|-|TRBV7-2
CASTAQAGQNYGYTF
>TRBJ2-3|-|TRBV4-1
CASSQDDGRGTDTQYF
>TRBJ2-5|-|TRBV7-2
CASSARQGPETQYF
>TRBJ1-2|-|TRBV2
CASSESGKAAGYTF
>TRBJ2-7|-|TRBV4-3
CASSRSLVRGYEQYF
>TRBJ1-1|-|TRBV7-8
CASSSRGLPSNTEAFF
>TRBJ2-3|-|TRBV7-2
CASSLEGLSGRGATDTQYF
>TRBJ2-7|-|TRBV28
CASSSTGGVTLADEQYF
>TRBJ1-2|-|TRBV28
CASMAGYGYTF
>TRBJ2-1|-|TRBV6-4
CASSDSRTSSYNEQFF
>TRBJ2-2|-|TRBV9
CASSVAHTGELFF
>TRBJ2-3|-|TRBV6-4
CASSTGEADTQYF
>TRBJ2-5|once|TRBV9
CASSLSGGAETQYF
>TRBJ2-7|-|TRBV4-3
CASSLDSRSSYEQYF
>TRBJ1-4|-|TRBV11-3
CSNRVLFF
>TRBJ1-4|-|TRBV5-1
CASSLPGQGGSEKLFF
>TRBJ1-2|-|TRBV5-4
CASSSNQGGAGGYGYTF
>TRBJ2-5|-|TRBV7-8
CASRKGQGQETQYF
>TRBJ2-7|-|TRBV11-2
CASSLHRGTDEQYF
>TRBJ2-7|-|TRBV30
CACRQGLEDRFEQYF
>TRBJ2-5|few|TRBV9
CASSGTGGSEETQYF
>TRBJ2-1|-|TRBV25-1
CASSNTGGLYNEQFF
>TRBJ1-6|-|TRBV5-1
CASSRRQGYNSPLHF
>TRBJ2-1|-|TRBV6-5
CASMEYNEQFF
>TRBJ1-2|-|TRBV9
CASSDQVYGYTF
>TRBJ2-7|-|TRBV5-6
CASSKGLAEEQYF
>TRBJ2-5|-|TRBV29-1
CSVDGGLGAETQYF
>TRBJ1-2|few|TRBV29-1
CSVDGTDYGYTF
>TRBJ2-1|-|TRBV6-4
CASSEAHSEDNEQFF
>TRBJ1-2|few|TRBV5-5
CASSSDTYGYTF
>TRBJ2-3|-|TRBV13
CASSPRAGNTDTQYF
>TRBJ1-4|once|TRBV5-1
CASSLASGATNEKLFF
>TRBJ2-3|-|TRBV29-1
CSVDGKPRGYTQYF
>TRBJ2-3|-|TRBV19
CASSLGTGLDTQYF
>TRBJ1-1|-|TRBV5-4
CASSLGQVPEAFF
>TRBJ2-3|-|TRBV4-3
CASSQGLAGSGTDTQYF
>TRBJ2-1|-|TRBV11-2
CASSLVVMAASSYNEQFF
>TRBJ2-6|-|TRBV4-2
CASSQTGAGANVLTF
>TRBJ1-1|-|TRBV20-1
CSASDTEAFF
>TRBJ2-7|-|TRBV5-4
CASSLLAGGSYEQYF
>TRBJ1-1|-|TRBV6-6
CASSYSGGETEAFF
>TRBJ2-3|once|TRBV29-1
CSARQGGTDTQYF
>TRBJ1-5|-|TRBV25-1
CASKGAGNWDQPQHF
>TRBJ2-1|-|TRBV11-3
CASSPGVAGGNEQFF
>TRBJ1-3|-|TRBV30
CACGDLGNTIYF
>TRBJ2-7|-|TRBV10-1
CASRPPGQGDEQYF
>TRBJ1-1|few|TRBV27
CASSARENTEAFF
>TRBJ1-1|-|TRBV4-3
CASSQDRQGSRNTEAFF